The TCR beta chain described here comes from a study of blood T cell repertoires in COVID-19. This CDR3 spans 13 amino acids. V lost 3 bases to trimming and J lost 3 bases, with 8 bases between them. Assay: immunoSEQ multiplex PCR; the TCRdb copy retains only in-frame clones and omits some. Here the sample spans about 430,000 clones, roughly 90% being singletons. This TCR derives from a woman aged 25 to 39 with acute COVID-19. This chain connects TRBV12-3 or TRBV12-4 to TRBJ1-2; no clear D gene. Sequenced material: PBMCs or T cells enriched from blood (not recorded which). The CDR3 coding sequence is TGTGCCAGCAGTTTCAGTTACGACTATGGCTACACCTTC. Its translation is CASSFSYDYGYTF.